This T cell receptor (beta chain) was identified in a study of Tregs in tolerant kidney transplant recipients. The study, taken as a whole, reports: No direct test of biological reproducibility was done here.

Here immunoSEQ multiplex PCR was the method, and the copy in TCRdb shows in-frame clones only, minus some. The profile covers 50,000 or so clones, with roughly nine tenths appearing a single time and approximately 14% taken by the ten largest. The nonmyeloablative bone marrow transplants came from related graft donors, with transient mixed chimerism. On this clone itself: Its matching antigen is unknown.

Germline CDR1 SEHNR, CDR2 FQNEAQ (reference sequence). With 5 bases clipped from V and 5 bases from J, the junction kept 6 bases outside the gene matches. The CDR3 totals 15 residues. The material was CD8+ T cells from blood (PBMCs), obtained 24 months after the transplant. The chain links TRBV7-9 to TRBJ2-3; the match to TRBD2 covers 11 bases. The TCR was taken from a human patient who received a combined kidney and bone marrow transplant. A share of the T cells may be of graft donor origin. The CDR3 DNA is TGTGCCAGCAGCCAGGTCACTAGCGGGAGAGATACGCAGTATTTT. Its translation is CASSQVTSGRDTQYF. The whole variable domain, filled in from reference TRBV7-9 and TRBJ2-3, reads DTGVSQNPRHKITKRGQNVTFRCDPISEHNRLYWYRQTLGQGPEFLTYFQNEAQLEKSRLLSDRFSAERPKGSFSTLEIQRTEQGDSAMYLCASSQVTSGRDTQYFGPGTRLTVL.